Detailed here is one T cell receptor beta chain. Authors' methods: It was from reference gene primer amplification that nucleated cell counts were estimated. Assay: immunoSEQ multiplex PCR; the TCRdb copy retains only in-frame clones and omits some. V and J calls and clone size are those listed in that table; D and trimming were worked out from the DNA. The sample contains roughly 500,000 clones, roughly nine tenths of which appear only once. Germline V gene lookup returns CDR1 LNHDA and CDR2 SQIVND (reference sequence). The CDR3 has 15 amino acids. The junction had 2 bases not matched to a gene; V was cut back by 2 bases and J by 3 bases. The data stem from a study of blood T cell repertoires in COVID-19. Study-level information: Collection of acute and convalescent COVID-19 samples took place in the United States, Italy and Spain.

The specimen sequenced was peripheral blood. The chain carries TRBV19 and TRBJ2-5, with TRBD1 matching 11 bases. The source of this sequence is a man aged 18 to 35 with COVID-19, enrolled during active disease. CDR3 loop: CASSIRGQGEETQYF. CDR3 DNA: TGTGCCAGTAGTATAAGGGGACAGGGGGAAGAGACCCAGTACTTC. Filled out from reference TRBV19 and TRBJ2-5, the complete variable domain reads DGGITQSPKYLFRKEGQNVTLSCEQNLNHDAMYWYRQDPGQGLRLIYYSQIVNDFQKGDIAEGYSVSREKKESFPLTVTSAQKNPTAFYLCASSIRGQGEETQYFGPGTRLLVL.